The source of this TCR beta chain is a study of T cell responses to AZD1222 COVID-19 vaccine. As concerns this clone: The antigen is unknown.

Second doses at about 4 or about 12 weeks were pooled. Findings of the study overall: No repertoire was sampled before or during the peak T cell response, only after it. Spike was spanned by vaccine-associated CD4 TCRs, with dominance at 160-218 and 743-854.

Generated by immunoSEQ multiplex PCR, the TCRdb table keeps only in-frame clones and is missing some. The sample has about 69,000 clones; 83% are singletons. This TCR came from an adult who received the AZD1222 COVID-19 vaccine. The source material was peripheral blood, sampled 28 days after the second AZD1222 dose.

CDR3 in amino acids: CAWSRSNPSTDTQYF. CDR3 bases: TGTGCCTGGAGTAGGTCCAACCCTAGCACAGATACGCAGTATTTT. The rearrangement links TRBV30 to TRBJ2-3; D is unresolved. With 2 bases removed from V and 0 bases from J, the gap between germline ends came to 12 bases. The length of the CDR3 is 15 residues. Germline values: CDR1 GTSNPN, CDR2 SVGIG (reference sequence).